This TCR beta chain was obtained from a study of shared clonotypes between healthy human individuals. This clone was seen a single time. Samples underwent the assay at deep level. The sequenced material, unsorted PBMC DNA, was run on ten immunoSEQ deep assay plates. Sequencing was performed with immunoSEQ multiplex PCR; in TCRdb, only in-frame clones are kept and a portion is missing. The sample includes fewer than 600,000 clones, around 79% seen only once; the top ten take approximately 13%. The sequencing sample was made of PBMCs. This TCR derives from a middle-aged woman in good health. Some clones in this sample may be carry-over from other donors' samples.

The CDR3 protein is CASSEGVGAPDTQYF. CDR3 DNA: TGCGCCAGCAGCGAAGGAGTAGGGGCCCCAGATACGCAGTATTTT. The gene calls are TRBV5-1 and TRBJ2-3; D is perhaps TRBD1 (5 bases). CDR1 is SGHRS, CDR2 YFSETQ, per germline. V lost 4 bases and J 4 bases, leaving 16 bases between the germline ends. CDR3 length equals 15 residues.